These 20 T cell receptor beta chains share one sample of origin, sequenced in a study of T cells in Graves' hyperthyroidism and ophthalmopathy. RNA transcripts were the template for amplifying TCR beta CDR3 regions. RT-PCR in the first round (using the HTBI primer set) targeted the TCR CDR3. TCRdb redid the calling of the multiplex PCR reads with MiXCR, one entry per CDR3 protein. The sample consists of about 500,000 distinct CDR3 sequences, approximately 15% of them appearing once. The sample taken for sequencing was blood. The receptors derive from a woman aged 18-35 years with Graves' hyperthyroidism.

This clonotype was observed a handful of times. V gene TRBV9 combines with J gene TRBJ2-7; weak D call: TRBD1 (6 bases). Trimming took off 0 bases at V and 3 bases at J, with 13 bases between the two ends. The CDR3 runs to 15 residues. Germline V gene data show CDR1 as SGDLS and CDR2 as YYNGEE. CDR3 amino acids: CASSVAQGPYYEQYF. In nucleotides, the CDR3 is TGTGCCAGCAGCGTAGCACAGGGCCCTTACTACGAGCAGTACTTC.

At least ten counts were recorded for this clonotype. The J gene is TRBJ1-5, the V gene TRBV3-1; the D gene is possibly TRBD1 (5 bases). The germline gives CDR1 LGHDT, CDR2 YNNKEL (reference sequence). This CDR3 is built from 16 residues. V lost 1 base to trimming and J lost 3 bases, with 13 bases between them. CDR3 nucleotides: TGTGCCAGCAGCCAAGGGAACCCGGGACTCAATCAGCCCCAGCATTTT. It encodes CASSQGNPGLNQPQHF.

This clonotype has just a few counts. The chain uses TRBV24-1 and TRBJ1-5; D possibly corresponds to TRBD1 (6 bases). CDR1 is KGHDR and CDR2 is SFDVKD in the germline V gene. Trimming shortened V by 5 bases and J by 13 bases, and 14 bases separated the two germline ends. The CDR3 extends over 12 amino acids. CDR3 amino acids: CATSGADRRQHF. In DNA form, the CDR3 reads TGTGCCACCAGTGGAGCCGACAGGAGGCAGCATTTT.

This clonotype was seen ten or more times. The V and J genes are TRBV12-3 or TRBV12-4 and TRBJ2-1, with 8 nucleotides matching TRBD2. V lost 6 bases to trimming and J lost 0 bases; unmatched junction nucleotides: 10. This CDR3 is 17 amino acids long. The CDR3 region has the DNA TGTGCCAGCAGCCGACCACTAGCGGCGAGCTCCTACAATGAGCAGTTCTTC. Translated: CASSRPLAASSYNEQFF.

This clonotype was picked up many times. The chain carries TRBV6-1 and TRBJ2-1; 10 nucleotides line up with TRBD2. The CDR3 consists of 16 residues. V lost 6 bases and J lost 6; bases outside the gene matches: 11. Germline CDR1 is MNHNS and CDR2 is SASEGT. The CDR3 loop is CASSRSASGGGNEQFF. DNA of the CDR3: TGTGCCAGCAGCCGAAGTGCTAGCGGGGGCGGCAATGAGCAGTTCTTC.

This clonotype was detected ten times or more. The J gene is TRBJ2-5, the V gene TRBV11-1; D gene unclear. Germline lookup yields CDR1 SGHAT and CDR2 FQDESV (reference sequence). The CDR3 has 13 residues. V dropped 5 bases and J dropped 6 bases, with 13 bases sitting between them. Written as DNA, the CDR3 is TGTGCCAGCAGCACGGATTACCAGAAGACCCAGTACTTC. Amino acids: CASSTDYQKTQYF.

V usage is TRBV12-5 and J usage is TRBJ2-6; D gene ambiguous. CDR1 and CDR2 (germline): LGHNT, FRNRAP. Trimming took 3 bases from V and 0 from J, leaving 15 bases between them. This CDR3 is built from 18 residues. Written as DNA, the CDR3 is TGTGCTAGTGGTTTTGGGATAGGACCGAGCTCTGGGGCCAACGTCCTGACTTTC. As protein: CASGFGIGPSSGANVLTF.

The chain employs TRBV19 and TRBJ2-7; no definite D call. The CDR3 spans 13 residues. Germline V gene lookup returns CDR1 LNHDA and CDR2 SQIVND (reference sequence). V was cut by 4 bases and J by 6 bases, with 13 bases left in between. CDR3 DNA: TGTGCCAGTAGTACTAGACTCGCCGGCGAGCAGTACGTC. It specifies CASSTRLAGEQYV.

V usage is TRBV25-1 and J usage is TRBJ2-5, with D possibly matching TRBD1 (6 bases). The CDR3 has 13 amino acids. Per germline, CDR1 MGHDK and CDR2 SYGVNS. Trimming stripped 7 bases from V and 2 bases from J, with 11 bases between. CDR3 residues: CASISRGQETQYF. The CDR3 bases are TGTGCCAGCATTAGCAGGGGTCAAGAGACCCAGTACTTC.

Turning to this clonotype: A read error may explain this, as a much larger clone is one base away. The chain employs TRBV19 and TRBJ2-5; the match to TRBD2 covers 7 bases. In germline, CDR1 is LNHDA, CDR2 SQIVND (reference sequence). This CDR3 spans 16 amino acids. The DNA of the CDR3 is TGTGCCAGTAGCCCGGAGGGCGGGAGAGACCATGAGACCCAGTACTTC. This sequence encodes CASSPEGGRDHETQYF.

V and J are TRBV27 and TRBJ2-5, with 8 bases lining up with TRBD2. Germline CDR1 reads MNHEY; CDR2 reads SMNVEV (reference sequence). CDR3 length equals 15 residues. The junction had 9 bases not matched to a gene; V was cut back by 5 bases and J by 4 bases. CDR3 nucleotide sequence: TGTGCCAGCAGTCCACCCGGGGGGGGGGTAGAGACCCAGTACTTC. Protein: CASSPPGGGVETQYF.

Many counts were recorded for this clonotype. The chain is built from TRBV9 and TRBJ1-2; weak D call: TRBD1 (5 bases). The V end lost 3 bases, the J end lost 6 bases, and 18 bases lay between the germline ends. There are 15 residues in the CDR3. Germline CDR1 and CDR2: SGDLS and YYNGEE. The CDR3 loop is CASSGLGGMWNGYTF. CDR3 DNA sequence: TGTGCCAGCAGCGGTTTGGGGGGAATGTGGAATGGCTACACCTTC. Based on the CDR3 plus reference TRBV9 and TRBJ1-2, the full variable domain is DSGVTQTPKHLITATGQRVTLRCSPRSGDLSVYWYQQSLDQGLQFLIQYYNGEERAKGNILERFSAQQFPDLHSELNLSSLELGDSALYFCASSGLGGMWNGYTFGSGTRLTVV.

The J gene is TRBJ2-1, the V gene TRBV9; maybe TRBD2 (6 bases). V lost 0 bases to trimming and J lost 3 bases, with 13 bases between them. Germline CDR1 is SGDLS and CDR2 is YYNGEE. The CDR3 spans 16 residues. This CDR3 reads CASSVGGVSGYNEQFF. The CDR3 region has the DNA TGTGCCAGCAGCGTAGGGGGGGTTAGCGGCTACAATGAGCAGTTCTTC.

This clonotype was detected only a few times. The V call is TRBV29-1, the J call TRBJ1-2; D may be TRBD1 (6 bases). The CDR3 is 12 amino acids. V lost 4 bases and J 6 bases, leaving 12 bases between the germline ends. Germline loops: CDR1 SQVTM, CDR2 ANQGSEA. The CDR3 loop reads CSVGEGDNGYTF. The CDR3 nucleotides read TGCAGCGTTGGAGAGGGGGATAATGGCTACACCTTC.

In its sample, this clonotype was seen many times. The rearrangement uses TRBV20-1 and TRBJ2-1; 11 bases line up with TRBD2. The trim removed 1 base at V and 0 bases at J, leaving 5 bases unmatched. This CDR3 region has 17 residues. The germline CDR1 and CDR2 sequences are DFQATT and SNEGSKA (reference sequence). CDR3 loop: CSARGASGRSSYNEQFF. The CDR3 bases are TGCAGTGCTAGAGGCGCTAGCGGGAGGAGCTCCTACAATGAGCAGTTCTTC.

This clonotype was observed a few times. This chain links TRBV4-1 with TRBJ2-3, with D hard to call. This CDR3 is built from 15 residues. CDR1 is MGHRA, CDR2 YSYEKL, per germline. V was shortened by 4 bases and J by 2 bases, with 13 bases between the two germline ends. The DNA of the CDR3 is TGCGCCAGCAGCCGGCCAAAATCCTCCACAGATACGCAGTATTTT. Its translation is CASSRPKSSTDTQYF.

The CDR3 DNA sequence: TGCGCCAGCAGTGAGTCTAGCGTCCCCTACAATGAGCAGTTCTTC. Encoded protein: CASSESSVPYNEQFF. The rearrangement links TRBV10-2 to TRBJ2-1; a weak D match, TRBD2 (5 bases). Germline V CDR1 and CDR2: WSHSY, SAAADI. V gave up 0 bases and J gave up 2 bases, with 8 bases separating them. The CDR3 has 15 amino acids.

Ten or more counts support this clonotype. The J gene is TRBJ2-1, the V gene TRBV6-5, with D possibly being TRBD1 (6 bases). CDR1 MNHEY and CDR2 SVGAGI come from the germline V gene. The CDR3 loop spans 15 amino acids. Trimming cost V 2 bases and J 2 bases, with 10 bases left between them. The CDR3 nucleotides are TGTGCCAGCAGTTACCAGGGGCCTACCTACAATGAGCAGTTCTTC. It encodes CASSYQGPTYNEQFF.

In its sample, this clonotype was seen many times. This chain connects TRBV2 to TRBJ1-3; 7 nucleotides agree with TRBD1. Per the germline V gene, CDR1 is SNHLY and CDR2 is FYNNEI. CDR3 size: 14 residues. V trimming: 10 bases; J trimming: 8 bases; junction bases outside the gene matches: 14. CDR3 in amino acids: CATTKQGHRDTIYF. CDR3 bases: TGTGCCACGACGAAACAGGGGCACCGGGACACCATATATTTT. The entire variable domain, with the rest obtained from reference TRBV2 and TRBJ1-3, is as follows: EPEVTQTPSHQVTQMGQEVILRCVPISNHLYFYWYRQILGQKVEFLVSFYNNEISEKSEIFDDQFSVERPDGSNFTLKIRSTKLEDSAMYFCATTKQGHRDTIYFGEGSWLTVV.

The chain's CDR3 is CASGFGAGGLYNEQFF. DNA of the CDR3: TGTGCTAGTGGTTTTGGGGCGGGGGGGCTCTACAATGAGCAGTTCTTC. This sequence joins TRBV12-5 and TRBJ2-1; 9 nucleotides line up with TRBD2. Trimming at V came to 3 bases and at J to 3 bases, leaving 6 bases not matched to a gene. Germline V CDR1 and CDR2: LGHNT, FRNRAP. The CDR3 runs to 16 residues.